This T cell receptor beta chain stems from a study of T cell responses to AZD1222 COVID-19 vaccine. V was cut by 1 base and J by 0 bases, with 13 bases left in between. CDR3 length: 17 residues. Germline loops: CDR1 SGHVS, CDR2 FNYEAQ. The method was immunoSEQ multiplex PCR; TCRdb's version includes in-frame clones alone and lacks a portion of them. The sample consists of more than 80,000 clones, 86% of them appearing once. In this sample, this clone turned up a few times. The TCR was taken from an adult in good health. The rearrangement uses TRBV7-6 and TRBJ1-3; D is uncertain. The specimen comprised peripheral blood, sampled on day 0 of AZD1222 vaccination. CDR3 nucleotides: TGTGCCAGCAGCTTAGTTCTGGGCGGCAGCTCTGGAAACACCATATATTTT. Encoded protein: CASSLVLGGSSGNTIYF.